This T cell receptor (beta chain) was retrieved from a study of regulatory T cells in long-lasting Graves disease. TCR beta libraries were built with iRepertoire HTBI primers and Arm-PCR of CDR3 regions. MiXCR, applied by TCRdb to the multiplex PCR reads, yields one record per CDR3 protein. This sample has roughly 350,000 distinct CDR3 sequences, with roughly a sixth found just once. Time point described: newly diagnosed GD, antithyroid drugs for less than 3 months. Isolated PBMC RNA provided the starting material for the TCR library. Another study also made use of these data, one on T cells in Graves' hyperthyroidism and ophthalmopathy. That investigation notes: The authors deemed Graves' hyperthyroidism stable absent ophthalmopathy progression within 18 months. Researchers ran a first-round RT-PCR on the TCR CDR3 using the HTBI primer set. Before onset, by a median of approximately 5.9 months, the model predicted ophthalmopathy.

The TCR comes from a man aged 35 to 55 with Graves disease. This material consisted of peripheral blood mononuclear cells (PBMCs), taken at new diagnosis, from a patient treated with antithyroid drugs.

As DNA, the CDR3 is TGTGCCAGCAGTTACGGTCGGGGGGGCTACGCTGAAGCTTTCTTT. This encodes CASSYGRGGYAEAFF. The genes are TRBV6-5 and TRBJ1-1; D might be TRBD1 (6 bases). V was trimmed by 2 bases and J by 6 bases, leaving 16 bases between them. The CDR3 is 15 amino acids. Germline CDR1 reads MNHEY; CDR2 reads SVGAGI.